The T cell receptor beta chain under discussion was sequenced for a study of T-cell reconstitution after alpha-beta-depleted transplantation in children (dated by TCRdb to the mid-2010s). Context from the whole study: Using TCR repertoire profiling, the study quantitatively followed how T-cell immune reconstitution unfolded in children after TCRalphabeta/CD19-depleted allogeneic hematopoietic cell transplantation.

Overall results and qualifications from the work: Over subsequent months, a decline in hyperexpanded clone frequencies was noted, and after one year, T-cell counts and TCRbeta diversity were mostly ascribed to newly produced T cells. In some patients, high TCRbeta diversity at day 60 was attributed to recipient T cells and intrathymic progenitors that had survived conditioning. About two months after transplant, the apparently early recovery of alphabetaT-cell counts reportedly depended on just several hundred clones that had expanded rapidly and came from non-depleted graft cells.

This sample's treatment or condition label indicates: allogeneic hematopoietic cell transplantation with graft depleted of TCRalphabeta T cells and CD19 B cells. The children who served as transplant recipients had been given grafts of TCRalphabeta/CD19-depleted allogeneic hematopoietic cells. V drops 5 bases and J drops 6 bases, leaving 14 bases in between. Spanning cysteine to phenylalanine, the CDR3 consists of 14 amino acids. Solely the CDR3 DNA is kept, with 42 bases framed from the first base. The library was made by PCR. The sequencer listed for this sample is Illumina HiSeq 2500. To normalize quantification of the TCRbeta repertoire, the TCR libraries were built with molecular barcoding that relied on unique molecular identifiers. TCRdb handled the public reads itself, with Q25 trimming in fastp and clone calling in MiXCR, and kept productive beta chains. Entries that share a CDR3 protein sequence are merged under the most common genes and DNA. The sample table shows about 580,000 distinct CDR3 sequences, and under 30% are seen once. 13% to 15% of the sample lies in the top ten.

This clonotype was recorded at least ten times. This receptor's antigen is unknown. Per-nucleotide qualities are absent, and no much larger clonotype sits a single base away. The sequence was obtained from a boy younger than two who had a stem cell transplant for acute myeloid leukemia, so the T cells may come from the graft donor. The receptor chain draws on TRBV12-3 or TRBV12-4 and TRBJ1-5; TRBD1 is perhaps the D gene, given 5 matching bases. Here the sequenced sample was PBMCs, mostly from graft donor cells, taken 360 days after TCRalphabeta/CD19-depleted stem cell transplant. In nucleotide form, the sequence is TGTGCCAGCAGTCGTAGCAGGGAGGGTCAGCCCCAGCATTTT. This gives the protein CASSRSREGQPQHF.